The TCR beta chain described here comes from a study of blood T cell repertoires in COVID-19. Study context: The analysed material was cDNA or gDNA that came from T cells, B-cell-depleted T cells, or PBMCs.

The CDR3 spans 13 residues. Trimming took 6 bases from V and 1 from J; bases not matched to a gene: 1. Per germline, CDR1 MNHNY and CDR2 SVGAGI (reference sequence). In the original workflow: Reference gene primer amplification yielded estimated nucleated cell counts. The data were produced by immunoSEQ multiplex PCR, yet TCRdb's version contains in-frame clones alone and is incomplete. The V and J calls and the clone size are those of that table, but D and trimming were determined from the DNA. The sample lists some 200,000 clones; roughly four fifths were seen once. Material: peripheral blood. The genes are TRBV6-6 and TRBJ1-1; 8 bases map to TRBD1. The clonotype comes from a woman in her thirties or forties with acute or convalescent COVID-19. In DNA, the CDR3 is TGTGCCAGCAGGGGACAGGCGAACACTGAAGCTTTCTTT. Residues: CASRGQANTEAFF.